A single sample is the source of the 29 T cell receptor beta chains below, sequenced in a study of control samples from healthy donors and cancer patients. Assay: immunoSEQ multiplex PCR; the TCRdb copy retains only in-frame clones and omits some. Here the sample spans tens of thousands of clones, about 90% being singletons. Sequencing was carried out using PBMCs. These receptors were collected from a woman aged 55-69 years with lung cancer.

The chain recombines TRBV7-2 with TRBJ2-7; no definite D call. The CDR3 has 13 residues. V was cut by 3 bases and J by 0 bases, with 6 bases left in between. Germline CDR1 and CDR2: SGHTA and FQGNSA. The CDR3 is CASSFSPSYEQYF. Written as DNA, the CDR3 is TGTGCCAGCAGCTTTTCCCCCTCCTACGAGCAGTACTTC.

J is TRBJ2-7 and V is TRBV2, with 10 bases matching TRBD1. With 8 bases clipped from V and 7 bases from J, the junction kept 11 bases outside the gene matches. The CDR3 has 14 amino acids. Germline V gene sequence: CDR1 SNHLY, CDR2 FYNNEI. CDR3 loop: CASRSAGTGDEQYF. CDR3 in DNA: TGTGCCAGCCGTAGCGCCGGGACAGGGGATGAGCAGTACTTC. Using reference TRBV2 and TRBJ2-7 for the parts outside the CDR3, the full variable domain is EPEVTQTPSHQVTQMGQEVILRCVPISNHLYFYWYRQILGQKVEFLVSFYNNEISEKSEIFDDQFSVERPDGSNFTLKIRSTKLEDSAMYFCASRSAGTGDEQYFGPGTRLTVT.

V usage is TRBV27 and J usage is TRBJ2-5, with D unresolved. The CDR3 is 13 amino acids. Deletions cut 5 bases from V and 1 base from J, with 8 bases between. From germline, CDR1 is MNHEY and CDR2 SMNVEV (reference sequence). The CDR3 reads CASSPSRQETQYF. The CDR3 bases are TGTGCCAGCAGTCCTAGTCGCCAAGAGACCCAGTACTTC.

The V call is TRBV7-9, the J call TRBJ1-2, with D maybe TRBD1 (5 bases). V was shortened by 1 base and J by 2 bases, with 14 bases between the two germline ends. The CDR3 has 16 amino acids. Germline V lookup: CDR1 SEHNR, CDR2 FQNEAQ (reference sequence). The CDR3: CASSLEAGIINYGYTF. CDR3 nucleotide sequence: TGTGCCAGCAGCTTAGAGGCAGGGATCATAAACTATGGCTACACCTTC. Together with reference TRBV7-9 and TRBJ1-2, the CDR3 gives the full variable domain: DTGVSQNPRHKITKRGQNVTFRCDPISEHNRLYWYRQTLGQGPEFLTYFQNEAQLEKSRLLSDRFSAERPKGSFSTLEIQRTEQGDSAMYLCASSLEAGIINYGYTFGSGTRLTVV.

As DNA, the CDR3 is TGTGCCAGTAATGCCGACAGGGCAAACACTGAAGCTTTCTTT. As protein: CASNADRANTEAFF. This chain links TRBV19 with TRBJ1-1; TRBD1 matches at 7 bases. The CDR3 extends over 14 amino acids. The V segment lost 7 bases and the J segment 2 bases; nucleotides outside the gene matches: 7. From germline, CDR1 is LNHDA and CDR2 SQIVND (reference sequence).

V gene TRBV6-1 combines with J gene TRBJ1-5, with TRBD1 as a possible D gene (5 bases). Germline CDR1 and CDR2: MNHNS and SASEGT. The CDR3 runs 14 residues. Trimming shortened V by 1 base and J by 6 bases, and 10 bases separated the two germline ends. CDR3 protein: CASSEGMGLQPQHF. The CDR3 DNA reads as TGTGCCAGCAGTGAAGGCATGGGGCTTCAGCCCCAGCATTTT.

The V gene is TRBV4-1, the J gene TRBJ1-2, with D perhaps TRBD1 (6 bases). Trimming took off 4 bases at V and 3 bases at J, with 15 bases between the two ends. CDR3 size: 15 residues. Germline CDR1 MGHRA, CDR2 YSYEKL. CDR3 protein: CASSPIGRGDYGYTF. The CDR3 DNA reads TGCGCCAGCAGCCCCATAGGAAGGGGGGACTATGGCTACACCTTC.

The genes are TRBV12-5 and TRBJ2-1, with TRBD1 as a possible D gene (5 bases). CDR3 size: 16 residues. V was shortened by 5 bases and J by 4 bases, with 18 bases between the two germline ends. CDR1 is LGHNT, CDR2 FRNRAP, per germline. The CDR3 coding sequence is TGTGCTAGTGGTGCCGGCGGCTCAGGGCCATACAATGAGCAGTTCTTC. Residues: CASGAGGSGPYNEQFF.

This clone was picked up one time. The CDR3 bases are TGTGCCAGCAGCCCGGAGGGTTCCCCGGAGACCCAGTACTTC. Its translation is CASSPEGSPETQYF. The rearrangement uses TRBV7-6 and TRBJ2-5, with a weak D call TRBD2 (6 bases). With 5 bases removed from V and 5 bases from J, the gap between germline ends came to 15 bases. CDR3 length equals 14 residues. The germline V gene encodes CDR1 SGHVS and CDR2 FNYEAQ.

This chain's CDR3 is CASSQEGVGTGELFF. As DNA, the CDR3 is TGTGCCAGCAGCCAAGAAGGGGTAGGCACCGGGGAGCTGTTTTTT. The rearrangement uses TRBV4-2 and TRBJ2-2; the D gene is possibly TRBD1 (5 bases). The CDR3 length is 15 residues. V was pared by 0 bases and J by 4 bases, with 9 bases between. In germline, CDR1 is LGHNA, CDR2 YNFKEQ.

The V gene is TRBV4-2, the J gene TRBJ1-4; D gene uncertain. CDR3 length equals 16 residues. Germline loops: CDR1 LGHNA, CDR2 YNFKEQ. Trimming pared 0 bases from V and 0 bases from J, leaving 8 bases between. CDR3 loop: CASSQDGSATNEKLFF. The CDR3 DNA follows: TGTGCCAGCAGCCAAGATGGTAGTGCAACTAATGAAAAACTGTTTTTT.

This chain links TRBV19 with TRBJ1-1; D gene unclear. Germline-derived CDR1 and CDR2 are LNHDA and SQIVND (reference sequence). Trimming took 5 bases from V and 4 from J, leaving 11 bases between them. This CDR3 is 13 amino acids long. This CDR3 is CASSPISPTEAFF. For the CDR3, the DNA is TGTGCCAGTAGTCCCATCAGTCCCACTGAAGCTTTCTTT.

The chain joins TRBV6-5 to TRBJ1-5; 9 bases agree with TRBD1. The V and J ends lost 6 bases and 5 bases, in that order; junction bases with no gene match: 5. Per germline, CDR1 MNHEY and CDR2 SVGAGI. CDR3 size: 14 residues. The DNA for the CDR3 is TGTGCCAGCAGATCGGGACAGGGAGATCAGCCCCAGCATTTT. Translating it yields CASRSGQGDQPQHF.

This chain connects TRBV3-1 (or the pseudogene TRBV3-2) to TRBJ1-1; D is undetermined. Germline CDR1 is LGHDT and CDR2 is YNNKEL (reference sequence). Trimming removed 5 bases at V and 1 base at J, with 11 bases between. This CDR3 comprises 14 residues. CDR3 nucleotides: TGTGCCAGCAGCAGCCCCCCCGGGAACACTGAAGCTTTCTTT. Protein sequence: CASSSPPGNTEAFF.

This chain joins TRBV11-1 and TRBJ1-2; D unclear. V dropped 5 bases and J dropped 10 bases, with 17 bases sitting between them. Germline CDR1 is SGHAT and CDR2 is FQDESV (reference sequence). The CDR3 is 13 amino acids. CDR3 sequence: CASSLRSKGAYTF. The CDR3 DNA reads TGTGCCAGCAGCCTGCGAAGTAAGGGTGCCTACACCTTC.

This clone was observed a single time. J is TRBJ1-1 and V is TRBV18, with a tentative D call TRBD1 (5 bases). Trimming left V 5 bases short and J 0 bases short, with 13 bases between. The germline V gene has CDR1 KGHSH and CDR2 LQKENI. The CDR3 has 15 amino acids. CDR3 loop: CASSATANMNTEAFF. CDR3 DNA sequence: TGTGCCAGCTCAGCGACAGCTAACATGAACACTGAAGCTTTCTTT.

This rearrangement joins TRBV18 to TRBJ1-3; 10 bases are a match to TRBD1. V was pared by 3 bases and J by 2 bases, with 7 bases of the junction left unmatched. The CDR3 sequence is 17 residues long. Germline values: CDR1 KGHSH, CDR2 LQKENI. CDR3 sequence reads: CASSPIFGTGAGNTIYF. The CDR3 DNA follows: TGTGCCAGCTCACCTATTTTCGGGACAGGGGCTGGAAACACCATATATTTT.

In DNA, the CDR3 is TGTGCCAGCTTGAATCCGGGCATCTCACCCCTCCACTTT. This codes for CASLNPGISPLHF. The chain carries TRBV6-5 and TRBJ1-6; D is ambiguous. Germline CDR1 is MNHEY and CDR2 is SVGAGI. This CDR3 is 13 amino acids long. V was shortened by 8 bases and J by 10 bases, with 15 bases between the two germline ends.

The genes are TRBV10-2 and TRBJ1-2, with a tentative D call TRBD1 (5 bases). Trimming pared 3 bases from V and 5 bases from J, leaving 13 bases between. The CDR3 is made up of 14 amino acids. Per the germline V gene, CDR1 is WSHSY and CDR2 is SAAADI. Written as DNA, the CDR3 is TGCGCCAGCAGTGACCAGGGTTCACGGTATGGCTACACCTTC. It encodes CASSDQGSRYGYTF.

This clone appeared a single time. This sequence joins TRBV7-3 and TRBJ1-6, with TRBD1 matching 7 bases. The CDR3 contains 14 residues. Per the germline V gene, CDR1 is SGHTA and CDR2 is FQGTGA. V was clipped by 5 bases and J by 7 bases; unmatched bases: 5. The CDR3 DNA is TGTGCCAGCAGCGAGACAGGGAGGAATTCACCCCTCCACTTT. Its translation is CASSETGRNSPLHF.

This chain uses TRBV11-2 with TRBJ2-2, with 12 nucleotides matching TRBD1. Germline lookup yields CDR1 SGHAT and CDR2 FQNNGV. V dropped 4 bases and J dropped 7; count of bases not matched to a gene: 4. This CDR3 is 15 amino acids long. CDR3: CASSWGQGAGGELFF. As DNA, the CDR3 is TGTGCCAGCAGCTGGGGACAGGGGGCAGGCGGGGAGCTGTTTTTT. The full variable domain, completed using reference TRBV11-2 and TRBJ2-2, is EAGVAQSPRYKIIEKRQSVAFWCNPISGHATLYWYQQILGQGPKLLIQFQNNGVVDDSQLPKDRFSAERLKGVDSTLKIQPAKLEDSAVYLCASSWGQGAGGELFFGEGSRLTVL.

This clone was picked up a small number of times. At the DNA level, this CDR3 is encoded by other sequences in the same sample as well. The chain carries TRBV30 and TRBJ1-4; D is undetermined. V shed 0 bases and J shed 8 bases, with 7 bases lying between them. CDR1 and CDR2 (germline): GTSNPN, SVGIG (reference sequence). The CDR3 has 12 residues. CDR3 bases: TGTGCCTGGAGTGTTGGTGTCGAAAAACTGTTTTTT. It translates to CAWSVGVEKLFF. Full variable domain (missing parts from reference TRBV30 and TRBJ1-4): SQTIHQWPATLVQPVGSPLSLECTVEGTSNPNLYWYRQAAGRGLQLLFYSVGIGQISSEVPQNLSASRPQDRQFILSSKKLLLSDSGFYLCAWSVGVEKLFFGSGTQLSVL.

This sequence joins TRBV6-5 and TRBJ2-2; no definite D call. V was trimmed by 6 bases and J by 5 bases, leaving 7 bases between them. The germline V gene has CDR1 MNHEY and CDR2 SVGAGI. There are 12 residues in the CDR3. This chain's CDR3 is CASRADTGELFF. The CDR3 nucleotides read TGTGCCAGCAGGGCGGATACCGGGGAGCTGTTTTTT.

The chain employs TRBV5-1 and TRBJ2-2, with a weak D call TRBD1 (8 bases). Trimming took off 3 bases at V and 4 bases at J, with 13 bases between the two ends. This CDR3 spans 15 amino acids. Per the germline V gene, CDR1 is SGHRS and CDR2 is YFSETQ. The CDR3 sequence is CASSYRGGSTGELFF. DNA for the CDR3: TGCGCCAGCAGCTACAGGGGGGGTAGCACCGGGGAGCTGTTTTTT.

The V call is TRBV27, the J call TRBJ1-2; possible D gene TRBD1, 6 bases. This CDR3 spans 12 amino acids. Per germline, CDR1 MNHEY and CDR2 SMNVEV (reference sequence). Trimming pared 3 bases from V and 8 bases from J, leaving 10 bases between. Here the CDR3 DNA reads TGTGCCAGCAGTTTCCGCGGGGGCGGCTACACCTTC. Amino acid sequence: CASSFRGGGYTF.

The V gene is TRBV23-1, the J gene TRBJ1-2, with TRBD1 as a possible D gene (5 bases). TRBV23-1 is assigned to the ORF class and has an uncertain function. Deletions cut 0 bases from V and 8 bases from J, with 16 bases between. The CDR3 consists of 15 residues. Here the CDR3 reads CASSQSGNQGGGYTF. The CDR3 DNA sequence: TGCGCCAGCAGTCAATCCGGGAATCAGGGCGGGGGCTACACCTTC.

The rearrangement joins TRBV18 to TRBJ2-1; D might be TRBD1 (5 bases). Trimming took 5 bases from V and 9 from J, leaving 17 bases between them. This CDR3 is built from 14 residues. Germline V gene lookup returns CDR1 KGHSH and CDR2 LQKENI. Here the CDR3 reads CASSSAKGISEQFF. CDR3 nucleotide sequence: TGTGCCAGCTCATCGGCCAAGGGGATCAGTGAGCAGTTCTTC.

The J gene is TRBJ2-1, the V gene TRBV24-1; TRBD1 is a possible D gene (6 bases). V lost 2 bases, J lost 2 bases, and 9 bases lay in between. CDR1 is KGHDR and CDR2 is SFDVKD in the germline V gene. The CDR3 is made up of 15 amino acids. In DNA, the CDR3 is TGTGCCACCAGTGATTCAACAGGGACCTACAATGAGCAGTTCTTC. This encodes CATSDSTGTYNEQFF.

The CDR3 region is CASSGAGGWQETQYF. The CDR3 DNA is TGTGCCAGCAGTGGGGCGGGAGGGTGGCAAGAGACCCAGTACTTC. V usage is TRBV28 and J usage is TRBJ2-5; TRBD2 matches 9 bases. The CDR3 sequence is 15 residues long. CDR1 MDHEN and CDR2 SYDVKM come from the germline V gene. J gave up 2 bases and V 5 bases, and 6 bases lay outside the gene matches.